Given below is one TCR beta chain in context. These data originate in a study of blood T cell repertoires in COVID-19. Whole-study context: Acute and convalescent COVID-19 specimens originated in the United States, Italy and Spain. PBMCs, B-cell-depleted T cells, or T cells provided the cDNA or gDNA that made up the material.

CDR1 and CDR2 from the germline V gene are MNHEY and SMNVEV (reference sequence). With 2 bases removed from V and 6 bases from J, the gap between germline ends came to 16 bases. The CDR3 extends over 15 amino acids. Source study methods: Reference gene primer amplification yielded estimated nucleated cell counts. Sequencing was performed with immunoSEQ multiplex PCR; in TCRdb, only in-frame clones are kept and a portion is missing. The V and J calls and clone size come from that table; D and trimming were worked out from the DNA. This table has around 300,000 clones, 70% to 90% appearing once. V is TRBV27 and J is TRBJ1-2; D ambiguous. The sequence came from a woman aged 25 to 39 who had recovered from COVID-19. Specimen: peripheral blood. In DNA form, the CDR3 reads TGTGCCAGCAGTTTAAGAGGTATGGCAGCCGATGGCTACACCTTC. Amino acids: CASSLRGMAADGYTF.